These T cell receptor beta chains were read from a single sample in a study of shared clonotypes between healthy human individuals. Profiling relied on immunoSEQ multiplex PCR, and the TCRdb table lists in-frame clones only, not all of them. The sample carries 450,000 to 500,000 clones, less than 80% recorded once. Sequences were obtained from PBMCs. These receptors were obtained from a woman aged 40 to 49 in good health. Some clones in this sample may be carry-over from other donors' samples. CDR3s include the opening cysteine and the closing phenylalanine or tryptophan. D genes are given only for firm matches. Not every row has a clone size; where given, it reads once, few, many or a size class.

clone_size | j_call | d_call | v_call | cdr3_nt | cdr3_aa
- | TRBJ2-7 | TRBD1 | TRBV11-3 | TGTGCCAGCAGCTTAGATGGACAGGGGGCTGACGAGCAGTACTTC | CASSLDGQGADEQYF
- | TRBJ2-7 | - | TRBV27 | TGTGCCAGCAGCCTAGGCTGGGGCCAAAGCTACGAGCAGTACTTC | CASSLGWGQSYEQYF
few | TRBJ2-2 | - | TRBV27 | TGTGCCAGCAGTCCCCTCTTTGACTATAGCACCATAGGGGAGCTGTTTTTT | CASSPLFDYSTIGELFF
- | TRBJ2-3 | - | TRBV7-6 | TGTGCCAGCAGCTTAGGGGCAGATACGCAGTATTTT | CASSLGADTQYF
few | TRBJ2-1 | TRBD2 | TRBV28 | TGTGCCAGCAGTCTCGCTCTCGGGGCGGGGGGTTACAATGAGCAGTTCTTC | CASSLALGAGGYNEQFF
many | TRBJ2-3 | TRBD1 | TRBV5-1 | TGCGCCAGCAGCTTGGGACAGGGAGCGGATACGCAGTATTTT | CASSLGQGADTQYF
- | TRBJ1-3 | - | TRBV7-9 | TGTGCCAGCAGCATAGGACAGAATTTGGCTGGAAACACCATATATTTT | CASSIGQNLAGNTIYF
few | TRBJ1-4 | - | TRBV5-1 | TGCGCCAGCAGCCCGGAAGGGGACTCAACTAATGAAAAACTGTTTTTT | CASSPEGDSTNEKLFF
- | TRBJ2-4 | - | TRBV6-1 | TGTGCCAGCAGTGGCCGCCAGGGGTTCGGCGGGAGACCCCGGAGAAACATTCAGTACTTC | CASSGRQGFGGRPRRNIQYF
few | TRBJ1-1 | - | TRBV28 | TGTGCCAGCAGTTCCGCGGCTGAAGCTTTCTTT | CASSSAAEAFF
- | TRBJ2-5 | TRBD2 | TRBV12-5 | TGTGCTAGTGGTCCAGATACACGGAGCGGGGACGGAATCCAAGAGACCCAGTACTTC | CASGPDTRSGDGIQETQYF
many | TRBJ2-7 | TRBD1 | TRBV27 | TGTGCCAGCAGCGCCAGACAGCGAGATACCGAACCCTTACTACGGGACAGCTTAGCCGAGCAGTACTTC | CASSARQRDTEPLLRDSLAEQYF
- | TRBJ2-7 | TRBD1 | TRBV27 | TGTGCCAGCAGTCCCCTCGACAGGGATCTGGACGAGCAGTACTTC | CASSPLDRDLDEQYF
- | TRBJ1-1 | - | TRBV7-2 | TGTGCCAGCAGCCCCCCTTTAAGGGGAAGCACTGAAGCTTTCTTT | CASSPPLRGSTEAFF
many | TRBJ2-7 | - | TRBV7-9 | TGTGCCAGCAGCCCACAAAACACCTACGAGCAGTACTTC | CASSPQNTYEQYF
few | TRBJ1-1 | TRBD1 | TRBV6-5 | TGTGCCAGCAGTTACAGGGACAGCACTGAAGCTTTCTTT | CASSYRDSTEAFF
- | TRBJ2-7 | TRBD2 | TRBV9 | TGTGCCAGCACCCGGACTAGCGGGAGTTACGAGCAGTACTTC | CASTRTSGSYEQYF
- | TRBJ2-1 | - | TRBV1 | TGCACCAGCAGCCAAGATCGGCAGGGATCGAACAATGAGCAGTTCTTC | CTSSQDRQGSNNEQFF
- | TRBJ2-1 | TRBD2 | TRBV28 | TGTGCCAGCAGTCCCCAAGCGGGAGGAATTATTGATGAGCAGTTCTTC | CASSPQAGGIIDEQFF
- | TRBJ2-5 | TRBD1 | TRBV5-6 | TGTGCCAGCAGCTTAACACAGGCGACAGGGGCCCAGTACTTC | CASSLTQATGAQYF
few | TRBJ2-7 | TRBD2 | TRBV11-2 | TGTGCCAGCAGCTCTATAGCGGGGACCTCCTACGAGCAGTACTTC | CASSSIAGTSYEQYF
- | TRBJ2-7 | - | TRBV11-2 | TGTGCCAGCAGCCCCCTCGGATACGAGCAGTACTTC | CASSPLGYEQYF
- | TRBJ2-7 | TRBD2 | TRBV7-6 | TGTGCCAGCGGCGGGACTAGCCGAGCCTACGAGCAGTACTTC | CASGGTSRAYEQYF
- | TRBJ2-3 | - | TRBV28 | TGTGCCAGCATGGGGACCCGGGCGGGAACCACAGATACGCAGTATTTT | CASMGTRAGTTDTQYF
- | TRBJ2-5 | TRBD2 | TRBV30 | TGTGCCTGGAGTGTTGGACTAGAAGGGCAAGAGACCCAGTACTTC | CAWSVGLEGQETQYF
- | TRBJ1-1 | TRBD1 | TRBV7-9 | TGTGCCAGCAGCTTATCGGACAGGGAGGTGCCTTTCTTT | CASSLSDREVPFF
- | TRBJ2-7 | TRBD2 | TRBV9 | TGTGCCAGCAGCGTAGGGACTAGCGGTCCCTACCAGCAGTACTTC | CASSVGTSGPYQQYF